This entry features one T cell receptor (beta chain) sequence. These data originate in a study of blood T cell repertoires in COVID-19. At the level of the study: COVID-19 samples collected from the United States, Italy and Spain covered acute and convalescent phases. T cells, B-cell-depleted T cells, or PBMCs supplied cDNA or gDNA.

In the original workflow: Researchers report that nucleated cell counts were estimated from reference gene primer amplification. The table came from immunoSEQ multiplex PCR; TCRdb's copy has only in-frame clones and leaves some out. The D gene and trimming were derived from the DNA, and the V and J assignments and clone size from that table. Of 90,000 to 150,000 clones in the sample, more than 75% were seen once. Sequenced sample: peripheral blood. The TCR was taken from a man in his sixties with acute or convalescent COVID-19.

CDR3 nucleotides: TGTGCCAGCAGTTCGGCCCTAACAGGGGGCACTGAAGCTTTCTTT. Its protein is CASSSALTGGTEAFF. V usage is TRBV6-5 and J usage is TRBJ1-1, with TRBD1 matching 8 bases. Germline CDR1 reads MNHEY; CDR2 reads SVGAGI. The CDR3 totals 15 residues. The V segment lost 4 bases and the J segment 4 bases; nucleotides outside the gene matches: 8.